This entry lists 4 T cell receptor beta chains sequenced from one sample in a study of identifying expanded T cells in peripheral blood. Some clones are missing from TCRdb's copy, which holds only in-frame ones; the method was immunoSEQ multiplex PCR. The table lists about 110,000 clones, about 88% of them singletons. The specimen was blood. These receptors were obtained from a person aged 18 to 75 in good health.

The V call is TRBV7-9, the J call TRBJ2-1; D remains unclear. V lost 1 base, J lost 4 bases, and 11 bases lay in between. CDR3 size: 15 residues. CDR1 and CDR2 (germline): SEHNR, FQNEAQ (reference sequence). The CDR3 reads CASSLGKRLYNEQFF. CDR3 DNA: TGTGCCAGCAGCTTAGGGAAGCGTCTATACAATGAGCAGTTCTTC.

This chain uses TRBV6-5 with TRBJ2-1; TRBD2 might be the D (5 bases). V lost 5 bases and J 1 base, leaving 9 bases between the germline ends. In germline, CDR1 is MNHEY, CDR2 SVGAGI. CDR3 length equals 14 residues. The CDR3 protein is CASSPRRSYNEQFF. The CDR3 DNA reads TGTGCCAGCAGTCCCCGGAGGTCCTACAATGAGCAGTTCTTC.

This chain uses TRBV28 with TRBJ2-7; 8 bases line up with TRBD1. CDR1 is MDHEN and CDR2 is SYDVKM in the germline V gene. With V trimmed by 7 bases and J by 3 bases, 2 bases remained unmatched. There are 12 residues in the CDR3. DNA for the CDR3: TGTGCCAGCACAACAGGGGGCTACGAGCAGTACTTC. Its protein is CASTTGGYEQYF.

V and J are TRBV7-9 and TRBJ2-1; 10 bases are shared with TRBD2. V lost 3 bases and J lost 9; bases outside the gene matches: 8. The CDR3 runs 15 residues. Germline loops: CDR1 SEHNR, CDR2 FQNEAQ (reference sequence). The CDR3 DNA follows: TGTGCCAGCAGCTTGGGTCTAGCGGGAGTCCCTGAGCAGTTCTTC. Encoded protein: CASSLGLAGVPEQFF.